This T cell receptor (beta chain) was retrieved from a study of shared clonotypes between healthy human individuals. The germline V gene encodes CDR1 SEHNR and CDR2 FQNEAQ (reference sequence). Trimming left V 8 bases short and J 0 bases short, with 11 bases between. The CDR3 has 14 residues. Sequencing used immunoSEQ multiplex PCR; TCRdb keeps in-frame clones, though not all of them. Of 2 million or so clones listed, over 85% are singletons. This clone was seen a single time. Naive CD8 cells lacked CD45RO and underwent positive selection for CCR7, leaving out terminally differentiated effector memory CD45RA+ cells.

The sequenced sample consisted of naive CD8+ T cells sorted from blood. This receptor was obtained from a man younger than 30 in good health. The rearrangement uses TRBV7-9 and TRBJ2-1, with D tentatively TRBD2 (6 bases). As DNA, the CDR3 is TGTGCCAGCGGTCGGGAGCGCTCCTACAATGAGCAGTTCTTC. It specifies CASGRERSYNEQFF.